Following are 15 T cell receptor beta chains from one sample sequenced in a study of blood T cell repertoires in COVID-19. Method: immunoSEQ multiplex PCR; TCRdb's copy keeps in-frame clones and lacks some. The sample consists of 85,000 to 120,000 clones, around 87% of them appearing once. Sequences were obtained from peripheral blood. The source is a man aged 50 to 59 with active or convalescent COVID-19.

CDR3 loop: CASSLGTPIAGELFF. In nucleotides, the CDR3 is TGCGCCAGCAGCTTGGGGACTCCCATAGCCGGGGAGCTGTTTTTT. The genes are TRBV5-1 and TRBJ2-2, with a tentative D call TRBD2 (5 bases). CDR1 is SGHRS and CDR2 is YFSETQ in the germline V gene. The CDR3 consists of 15 residues. Between the trimmed V and J ends, which lost 0 bases and 6 bases, there was a span of 12 bases.

The rearrangement uses TRBV9 and TRBJ2-5; 10 nucleotides match TRBD2. Trimming removed 0 bases from V and 2 bases from J; junction bases left unmatched: 10. CDR1 SGDLS and CDR2 YYNGEE come from the germline V gene. This CDR3 is built from 18 residues. CDR3 nucleotides: TGTGCCAGCAGCGTAGGGGCTAGCGGGGGATCCGGACAAGAGACCCAGTACTTC. As protein: CASSVGASGGSGQETQYF.

The chain links TRBV19 to TRBJ1-1; D remains ambiguous. V was clipped by 5 bases and J by 3 bases, with 10 bases between them. The germline V gene encodes CDR1 LNHDA and CDR2 SQIVND (reference sequence). CDR3 length: 13 amino acids. CDR3 residues: CASSLNGYTEAFF. The CDR3 DNA reads TGTGCCAGTAGTCTAAACGGGTACACTGAAGCTTTCTTT.

This clone was observed a single time. The chain is built from TRBV21-1 and TRBJ1-5; the table gives TRBD1 as D, unverified against the DNA. TRBV21-1 is labeled a pseudogene. The CDR3 contains 12 residues. The CDR3 loop is CATETGRQPQHF. The CDR3 DNA is TGTGCCACCGAGACAGGGAGGCAGCCCCAGCATTTT.

The chain employs TRBV10-3 and TRBJ1-3; weak D call: TRBD1 (5 bases). This CDR3 contains 14 residues. V lost 2 bases to trimming and J lost 2 bases, with 7 bases between them. Germline CDR1 reads ENHRY; CDR2 reads SYGVKD. The CDR3 DNA reads as TGTGCCATCAGTGAGGGGGGGACTGGAAACACCATATATTTT. It specifies CAISEGGTGNTIYF.

This clone was detected once. The genes are TRBV28 and TRBJ1-5, with 9 bases fitting TRBD1. CDR1 MDHEN and CDR2 SYDVKM come from the germline V gene. V lost 3 bases and J lost 9; bases outside the gene matches: 9. The CDR3 is 15 amino acids. This CDR3 is CASSLRGTGTGPQHF. The CDR3 DNA follows: TGTGCCAGCAGTTTGAGAGGGACAGGGACTGGGCCCCAGCATTTT. Using reference TRBV28 and TRBJ1-5 for the parts outside the CDR3, the full variable domain is DVKVTQSSRYLVKRTGEKVFLECVQDMDHENMFWYRQDPGLGLRLIYFSYDVKMKEKGDIPEGYSVSREKKERFSLILESASTNQTSMYLCASSLRGTGTGPQHFGDGTRLSIL.

The J gene is TRBJ1-6, the V gene TRBV9, with TRBD1 as a possible D gene (5 bases). The V and J ends lost 4 bases and 6 bases respectively, with 14 bases between them. There are 15 residues in the CDR3. CDR1 is SGDLS, CDR2 YYNGEE, per germline. The CDR3 loop is CASSLDGGINSPLHF. The CDR3 DNA follows: TGTGCCAGCAGCTTAGACGGGGGGATTAATTCACCCCTCCACTTT. The complete variable domain, with remaining parts taken from reference TRBV9 and TRBJ1-6, reads DSGVTQTPKHLITATGQRVTLRCSPRSGDLSVYWYQQSLDQGLQFLIQYYNGEERAKGNILERFSAQQFPDLHSELNLSSLELGDSALYFCASSLDGGINSPLHFGNGTRLTVT.

There are many counts of this clone. J is TRBJ1-5 and V is TRBV7-9, with D possibly TRBD1 on 6 matching bases. The V end was cut by 5 bases, the J end by 5 bases, with 10 bases between. This CDR3 is 13 amino acids long. Germline values: CDR1 SEHNR, CDR2 FQNEAQ (reference sequence). Here the CDR3 reads CASSPGDHQPQHF. The DNA of the CDR3 is TGTGCCAGCAGCCCAGGGGATCATCAGCCCCAGCATTTT.

The DNA for the CDR3 is TGCAGCGCGGACAGGTTCACAGAGACCCAGTACTTC. It is translated as CSADRFTETQYF. The gene calls are TRBV29-1 and TRBJ2-5; 7 bases line up with TRBD1. In germline, CDR1 is SQVTM, CDR2 ANQGSEA. The V segment lost 7 bases and the J segment 4 bases; nucleotides outside the gene matches: 6. The CDR3 covers 12 residues.

The chain joins TRBV28 to TRBJ2-7, with TRBD1 matching 7 bases. CDR1 is MDHEN, CDR2 SYDVKM, per germline. The CDR3 runs to 14 residues. The trim removed 6 bases at V and 3 bases at J, leaving 8 bases unmatched. As DNA, the CDR3 is TGTGCCAGCAGACGACAGGGTTTCGGCTACGAGCAGTACTTC. This sequence encodes CASRRQGFGYEQYF.

Regarding this clone: The same CDR3 can be traced to other DNA sequences in this sample. The CDR3 protein is CASSLAEETQYF. The CDR3 nucleotides are TGCGCCAGCAGCTTGGCCGAGGAGACCCAGTACTTC. This chain connects TRBV5-1 to TRBJ2-5; the D is unclear. V was clipped by 0 bases and J by 5 bases, with 5 bases between them. CDR1 is SGHRS, CDR2 YFSETQ, per germline. CDR3 size: 12 residues.

The genes are TRBV6-5 and TRBJ2-5; 8 nucleotides align to TRBD2. Germline V gives CDR1 MNHEY, CDR2 SVGAGI. Germline trimming cut 2 bases from V and 2 bases from J; bases unmatched to any gene: 4. The CDR3 sequence is 15 residues long. The CDR3 DNA reads as TGTGCCAGCAGTTACACAGGACTAGCACAAGAGACCCAGTACTTC. Translating it yields CASSYTGLAQETQYF.

J is TRBJ1-4 and V is TRBV2; 9 bases agree with TRBD1. Germline loops: CDR1 SNHLY, CDR2 FYNNEI. CDR3 size: 14 residues. Trimming at V came to 8 bases and at J to 2 bases, leaving 3 bases not matched to a gene. CDR3 coding DNA: TGTGCCAGCTGTACAGGGGGCACTAATGAAAAACTGTTTTTT. It translates to CASCTGGTNEKLFF.

J is TRBJ1-6 and V is TRBV6-6; D perhaps matches TRBD1 (5 bases). With 0 bases removed from V and 6 bases from J, the gap between germline ends came to 12 bases. CDR3 size: 16 residues. CDR1 MNHNY and CDR2 SVGAGI come from the germline V gene (reference sequence). The CDR3 DNA follows: TGTGCCAGCAGTTACTCCAGGACGGACATTAATTCACCCCTCCACTTT. This translates into CASSYSRTDINSPLHF.

The rearrangement joins TRBV5-4 to TRBJ1-1; TRBD1 agrees at 10 bases. In germline, CDR1 is SGHNT, CDR2 YYREEE (reference sequence). V dropped 4 bases and J dropped 5; count of bases not matched to a gene: 11. There are 16 residues in the CDR3. The CDR3 here is CASSRGQGLVGTEAFF. The CDR3 DNA reads TGTGCCAGCAGCCGGGGACAGGGGCTTGTTGGAACTGAAGCTTTCTTT.